A selection of T cell receptor beta chains follows, all from one sample in a study of blood T cell repertoires in COVID-19. Clones were read by immunoSEQ multiplex PCR, and TCRdb kept only the in-frame ones, dropping some. The sample contains 90,000 to 120,000 clones, around 79% of which appear only once. Sequenced sample: peripheral blood. The receptors stem from a man between 65 and 85 years old with active or convalescent COVID-19. Each CDR3 is given with its conserved first and last residue. The order of the fields is clone size, D gene, V gene, CDR3 length, J gene, CDR3 DNA, CDR3 protein. A D gene is named only where the DNA matches it firmly. The size of a clone is reported for some rows only, either as once, few or many, or as a class for expanded clones.

.	TRBD2	TRBV5-4	15	TRBJ2-7	TGTGCCAGCAGCTTAGCTAGCGGGTTCCCCTACGAGCAGTACTTC	CASSLASGFPYEQYF
.	TRBD2	TRBV2	19	TRBJ2-1	TGTGCCAGCACCCCAGGCGGGACTAGCGGGAGTGGGGTTTACAATGAGCAGTTCTTC	CASTPGGTSGSGVYNEQFF
.	.	TRBV9	13	TRBJ1-1	TGTGCCAGCAGCCCCCTCAGGGGCACTGAAGCTTTCTTT	CASSPLRGTEAFF
.	TRBD2	TRBV12-3/TRBV12-4	12	TRBJ2-7	TGTGCCAGCAAGGGAGGGCTTGGCGAGCAGTACTTC	CASKGGLGEQYF
once	TRBD2	TRBV5-5	16	TRBJ2-7	TGTGCCAGCAGCTACGGACTAGCGGGAGGGCCCTACGAGCAGTACTTC	CASSYGLAGGPYEQYF
.	TRBD1	TRBV5-6	14	TRBJ1-1	TGTGCCAGCAGCTTGGAGGGGGCCAGTACTGAAGCTTTCTTT	CASSLEGASTEAFF
.	TRBD1	TRBV5-1	13	TRBJ1-2	TGCGCCAGCAGCTTGGGGACAGGGAATGGCTACACCTTC	CASSLGTGNGYTF
.	TRBD1	TRBV4-2	15	TRBJ1-2	TGTGCCAGCAGCCAAGCTGAGGGGGCGGTCTATGGCTACACCTTC	CASSQAEGAVYGYTF
.	TRBD1	TRBV7-6	14	TRBJ2-7	TGTGCCAGCAGCGTGGGACAGGCGACCTACGAGCAGTACTTC	CASSVGQATYEQYF
.	.	TRBV4-1	13	TRBJ1-2	TGCGCCAGCAGCCGATCCCCTCGAGCTGGCTACACCTTC	CASSRSPRAGYTF
.	.	TRBV27	16	TRBJ2-1	TGTGCCAGCACCCTCCTAGACAGTACGAGAGACAATGAGCAGTTCTTC	CASTLLDSTRDNEQFF
.	TRBD1	TRBV3-1/TRBV3-2	14	TRBJ1-1	TGTGCCAGCAGCCGGGGACAGGCGAACACTGAAGCTTTCTTT	CASSRGQANTEAFF
.	.	TRBV19	14	TRBJ2-1	TGTGCCAGTCAAAATCCTGGGAGAAGTAATGAGCAGTTCTTC	CASQNPGRSNEQFF
.	TRBD2	TRBV28	16	TRBJ2-3	TGTGCCAGCAATCCGATAGCGGGAGTTAGCACAGATACGCAGTATTTT	CASNPIAGVSTDTQYF
.	TRBD1	TRBV27	16	TRBJ1-4	TGTGCCAGCAGTTTACAGGGGGCGATAACTAATGAAAAACTGTTTTTT	CASSLQGAITNEKLFF
few	TRBD1	TRBV6-5	15	TRBJ2-7	TGTGCCAGCAGTTATTCGCAACAGGGGGCAAGCGAGCAGTACTTC	CASSYSQQGASEQYF
.	.	TRBV7-2	15	TRBJ1-6	TGTGCCAGCAGCTTAGAGTTGGGGCGGTGGTCACCCCTCCACTTT	CASSLELGRWSPLHF
.	TRBD1	TRBV6-4	14	TRBJ1-2	TGTGCCAGCAGTGACTCGGGGACAGGGGGTGGCTACACCTTC	CASSDSGTGGGYTF
.	.	TRBV3-1/TRBV3-2	13	TRBJ1-4	TGTGCCAGCAGCCAATGGGAGGGGGAAAAACTGTTTTTT	CASSQWEGEKLFF
.	.	TRBV18	13	TRBJ1-5	TGTGCCAGCTCACTTGACAGAAATCAGCCCCAGCATTTT	CASSLDRNQPQHF
.	.	TRBV15	15	TRBJ1-1	TGTGCCACCAGCAGAGACTTTACAGGCGATACTGAAGCTTTCTTT	CATSRDFTGDTEAFF
.	TRBD1	TRBV11-2	18	TRBJ1-6	TGTGCCAGCAGTTCAAACAGGGGGCAAAGCTCCTATAATTCACCCCTCCACTTT	CASSSNRGQSSYNSPLHF
.	TRBD1	TRBV7-8	13	TRBJ1-5	TGTGCCAGCAACGACAGGGGCAATCAGCCCCAGCATTTT	CASNDRGNQPQHF
.	.	TRBV5-6	14	TRBJ1-3	TGTGCCAGCAGCTTGAGCAGGGCTGGAAACACCATATATTTT	CASSLSRAGNTIYF
.	.	TRBV7-9	17	TRBJ1-2	TGTGCCAGCAGCTTAGCTGGGCAGGGCAAAACCTCCTATGGCTACACCTTC	CASSLAGQGKTSYGYTF
.	.	TRBV7-9	14	TRBJ2-5	TGTGCCAGCAGCCTTTCAGTGCGGGGAGAGACCCAGTACTTC	CASSLSVRGETQYF
.	TRBD1	TRBV3-1/TRBV3-2	18	TRBJ1-5	TGTGCCAGCAGCCAAGCCGGTTCCCGGACAGGGGGAGTCCAGCCCCAGCATTTT	CASSQAGSRTGGVQPQHF
few	TRBD1	TRBV6-4	13	TRBJ1-5	TGTGCCCTCGACAGGGTCCCCAATCAGCCCCAGCATTTT	CALDRVPNQPQHF
.	.	TRBV2	15	TRBJ2-2	TGTGCCAGCAGTGGGGTAGGGAGAAGGGCCGGGGAGCTGTTTTTT	CASSGVGRRAGELFF
.	.	TRBV18	12	TRBJ1-2	TGTGCCAGCTCACTCGCTAACTATGGCTACACCTTC	CASSLANYGYTF
few	.	TRBV2	12	TRBJ2-7	TGTGCCAGCTTAGGCGGGATCTACGAGCAGTACTTC	CASLGGIYEQYF